Reported below is one T cell receptor (beta chain). Antigen: not known. This sample was taken from a study of T cell responses to AZD1222 COVID-19 vaccine. Study-level results: The span of vaccine-associated CD4 TCRs extended across spike, with dominance at 160-218 and 743-854. Two doses of AZD1222 preceded a rise in Spike-specific TCR breadth and depth.

Trimming removed 1 base at V and 3 bases at J, with 10 bases between. Germline V gene data show CDR1 as SGHAT and CDR2 as FQNNGV. There are 15 residues in the CDR3. Using immunoSEQ multiplex PCR, the repertoire was profiled, and TCRdb retains in-frame clones only, with some absent. This sample has about 94,000 clones, with 88% found just once. The chain has TRBV11-2 and TRBJ1-5; possible D gene TRBD1, 6 bases. The source of this sequence is an adult in good health. This specimen consisted of peripheral blood, obtained on day 0 of AZD1222 vaccination. DNA for the CDR3: TGTGCCAGCAGCTTAGGGCAGGGGCCCAATCAGCCCCAGCATTTT. It yields the protein CASSLGQGPNQPQHF.